Listed here is a single T cell receptor (beta chain). Its antigen is unknown. The sample holds no much larger clone one base away, and base qualities are not on file. These data are taken from a study of blood T cell repertoires in COVID-19 (dated by TCRdb to 2020 to 2021). Background for the entire study: Samples from collaborators originated in the United States, Italy and Spain and spanned both the acute and convalescent phases of COVID-19. The material from the prospective study consisted of cDNA or gDNA derived from T cells, B-cell-depleted T cells, or PBMCs. The dataset comprised deeply sampled blood TCRbeta repertoires from subjects exposed to, actively infected with, or recovered from COVID-19. The repertoires were released in a freely available public database meant as a resource for research on the immune response to SARS-CoV-2. The samples were drawn from two sources: the first 160 participants of the ongoing ImmuneRACE study, and 1,000 to 1,500 subjects contributed by 6 global collaborators. The sample metadata nearly always contained a de-identified subject ID, COVID-19 status, age in years and sex. Where available, HLA class I and class II types were taken from metadata supplied by the sample provider and were not determined by assay-based typing.

After removal of 0 bases from V and 7 bases from J, the junction retains 8 bases not matched to a gene. Taken from cysteine to phenylalanine, the CDR3 has 16 residues. Only CDR3 DNA is held: 48 bases, read in frame from base 1. Per the germline V gene, SGDLS is the CDR1 and YYNGEE is the CDR2. TCRbeta CDR3 regions were amplified from genomic DNA by means of the immunoSEQ Assay, a bias-controlled multiplex PCR. In the source study's methods: Nucleated cell counts per sample were estimated from amplification of reference gene primers within the assay. To quantify the absolute abundance of each unique TCRbeta CDR3 rearrangement, sequence reads were collapsed and filtered. Productive Simpson clonality was computed per sample as the square root of Simpson's diversity index over productive rearrangements. The table was pulled from immuneACCESS by TCRdb, which kept in-frame rearrangements only. Such tables lose some clones; where checked, under half of the loss comes from unresolved V genes, and the rest has no known cause. The DNA was the basis for D and trimming; V, J and clone size are from that table. The sample profile shows about 130,000 clones; around 83% of them were found once. 15% to 20% of the sample belongs to the ten largest clones.

Participants in the prospective study were enrolled through a virtual design, were aged about 18 to 100 years, and lived in approximately 25 United States geographic areas. Cohort assignment in the prospective study relied on participant-reported clinical history from a screening survey and a study questionnaire. For ImmuneRACE Cohort 3, a participant was defined as recovered based on two consecutive negative NP/OP PCR tests, clearance by a healthcare professional, or resolution of symptoms. Each participant in the prospective study had whole blood, serum and a nasopharyngeal or oropharyngeal swab collected by mobile phlebotomists. Over a roughly 2-month period, participants in the prospective study had the option of providing additional blood draws and questionnaires. Before DNA extraction, prospective study blood samples were shipped either frozen or at room temperature. Findings and caveats that apply to the study as a whole: How much clinical and demographic metadata was included differed by source and by participant, and the metadata was provided uncurated.

The chain employs TRBV9 and TRBJ2-7; 12 bases in the junction line up with TRBD2. This TCR derives from a young man who had recovered from COVID-19. The specimen was PBMCs or T cells enriched from blood (not recorded which). The nucleotides read TGTGCCAGCAGCGTAGTGGAACTAGCGGGAGGTGGTGAGCAGTACTTC. Translated, this gives CASSVVELAGGGEQYF.